The 31 T cell receptor beta chains below come from one sample, sequenced in a study of cytomegalovirus exposure and HLA in healthy donors. Amplification used 60 Vbeta primers and 13 Jbeta primers. Assay: immunoSEQ multiplex PCR; the TCRdb copy retains only in-frame clones and omits some. The sample includes more than 150,000 clones, roughly 74% seen only once; the top ten take less than 6%. The sample comprised PBMCs. These receptor sequences come from a woman in her twenties or thirties in good health and CMV-seropositive.

The chain has TRBV5-4 and TRBJ2-1; TRBD2 matches 8 bases. This CDR3 region has 16 residues. Looked up from germline, CDR1 is SGHNT and CDR2 is YYREEE (reference sequence). After removal of 4 bases from V and 1 base from J, the junction contained 7 bases not matched to a gene. In DNA form, the CDR3 reads TGTGCCAGCAGCCCGACGAGCGGGAGATCCTACAATGAGCAGTTCTTC. This sequence encodes CASSPTSGRSYNEQFF.

The rearrangement uses TRBV6-1 and TRBJ2-2, with a possible D match to TRBD2 (5 bases). V lost 7 bases to trimming and J lost 6 bases, with 15 bases between them. Per the germline V gene, CDR1 is MNHNS and CDR2 is SASEGT. The CDR3 is 14 amino acids. CDR3 amino acids: CASIRPTRAGELFF. The CDR3 coding sequence is TGTGCCAGCATCCGACCAACTAGAGCCGGGGAGCTGTTTTTT.

This chain uses TRBV6-1 with TRBJ1-6; D may be TRBD1 (6 bases). The CDR3 has 15 amino acids. V gave up 6 bases and J gave up 7 bases, with 16 bases separating them. CDR1 is MNHNS, CDR2 SASEGT, per germline. The CDR3 is CASSASRTVNSPLHF. CDR3 coding DNA: TGTGCCAGCAGCGCGTCTCGGACAGTCAATTCACCCCTCCACTTT.

The V gene is TRBV10-3, the J gene TRBJ1-2; no firm D call. The CDR3 length is 18 residues. V lost 0 bases, J lost 0 bases, and 17 bases lay in between. Germline V gene data show CDR1 as ENHRY and CDR2 as SYGVKD. The CDR3 DNA reads TGTGCCATCAGTGAGTCGAGGAGTTTCTACGGCGCTAACTATGGCTACACCTTC. As protein: CAISESRSFYGANYGYTF.

J is TRBJ1-2 and V is TRBV10-3, with 8 bases matching TRBD1. The ends lost 6 bases at V and 4 bases at J; junction bases unmatched: 7. The germline V gene has CDR1 ENHRY and CDR2 SYGVKD. The CDR3 consists of 14 residues. The CDR3 region is CAIREIDRGYGYTF. CDR3 nucleotide sequence: TGTGCCATCAGGGAGATCGACAGGGGCTATGGCTACACCTTC.

The chain combines TRBV7-9 with TRBJ1-5; TRBD1 is a possible D gene (5 bases). The V end was cut by 4 bases, the J end by 4 bases, with 14 bases between. This CDR3 is 15 amino acids long. The germline gives CDR1 SEHNR, CDR2 FQNEAQ (reference sequence). Here the CDR3 reads CASSSGGGTNQPQHF. CDR3 DNA sequence: TGTGCCAGCAGCTCCGGGGGGGGAACAAATCAGCCCCAGCATTTT.

This clone was seen a single time. This chain links TRBV5-1 with TRBJ2-1, with D perhaps matching TRBD2 (6 bases). V lost 1 base, J lost 3 bases, and 11 bases lay in between. CDR3 length equals 15 residues. The germline gives CDR1 SGHRS, CDR2 YFSETQ. The CDR3 protein is CASSLSGRGYNEQFF. The CDR3 nucleotides read TGCGCCAGCAGCTTGTCTGGGCGGGGCTACAATGAGCAGTTCTTC. The whole variable domain, filled in from reference TRBV5-1 and TRBJ2-1, reads KAGVTQTPRYLIKTRGQQVTLSCSPISGHRSVSWYQQTPGQGLQFLFEYFSETQRNKGNFPGRFSGRQFSNSRSEMNVSTLELGDSALYLCASSLSGRGYNEQFFGPGTRLTVL.

The chain links TRBV6-4 to TRBJ2-2, with 7 bases fitting TRBD2. Trimming took 4 bases from V and 0 from J; bases not matched to a gene: 11. Germline V CDR1 and CDR2: MRHNA, SNTAGT. The CDR3 sequence is 18 residues long. The CDR3 region is CASSVASGDFANTGELFF. CDR3 nucleotide sequence: TGTGCCAGCAGTGTGGCTAGCGGAGATTTCGCGAACACCGGGGAGCTGTTTTTT.

The chain carries TRBV5-4 and TRBJ2-7, with 7 bases identical to TRBD2. The CDR3 consists of 15 residues. V lost 0 bases, J lost 3 bases, and 6 bases stayed unmatched. In germline, CDR1 is SGHNT, CDR2 YYREEE (reference sequence). The CDR3 sequence: CASSLGPPGGYEQYF. As DNA, the CDR3 is TGTGCCAGCAGCTTGGGCCCGCCGGGGGGCTACGAGCAGTACTTC.

CDR3 region: CASSGSGITGELFF. The CDR3 DNA sequence: TGTGCCAGCAGTGGCTCAGGGATCACCGGGGAGCTGTTTTTT. The gene calls are TRBV25-1 and TRBJ2-2; weak D call: TRBD1 (5 bases). The germline V gene encodes CDR1 MGHDK and CDR2 SYGVNS. The CDR3 extends over 14 amino acids. Deletions cut 4 bases from V and 4 bases from J, with 10 bases between.

The chain carries TRBV7-9 and TRBJ2-5, with 9 positions matching TRBD1. The trim removed 5 bases at V and 1 base at J, leaving 17 bases unmatched. CDR1 is SEHNR, CDR2 FQNEAQ, per germline (reference sequence). The length of the CDR3 is 19 residues. The CDR3 DNA reads as TGTGCCAGCAGCGCTCCACCCCTCCTGGACAGGGGCCGCCAAGAGACCCAGTACTTC. Its translation is CASSAPPLLDRGRQETQYF. The variable domain in full, completed from reference TRBV7-9 and TRBJ2-5, reads DTGVSQNPRHKITKRGQNVTFRCDPISEHNRLYWYRQTLGQGPEFLTYFQNEAQLEKSRLLSDRFSAERPKGSFSTLEIQRTEQGDSAMYLCASSAPPLLDRGRQETQYFGPGTRLLVL.

V usage is TRBV5-1 and J usage is TRBJ1-3, with TRBD1 matching over 10 bases. The J segment lost 8 bases and the V segment lost 4 bases, leaving 9 bases of the junction unmatched. Germline V gene lookup returns CDR1 SGHRS and CDR2 YFSETQ. The CDR3 is 15 residues long. This CDR3 is CASSLGQGIGDTIYF. The CDR3 bases are TGCGCCAGCAGCCTGGGACAGGGGATAGGAGACACCATATATTTT.

The chain combines TRBV2 with TRBJ2-7, with 9 positions matching TRBD2. CDR1 and CDR2 (germline): SNHLY, FYNNEI. The V segment lost 11 bases and the J segment 3 bases; nucleotides outside the gene matches: 8. The CDR3 sequence is 13 residues long. CDR3 residues: CAVVAGVLYEQYF. CDR3 DNA sequence: TGTGCCGTTGTAGCGGGAGTGCTCTACGAGCAGTACTTC. Full variable domain (remainder filled in from reference TRBV2 and TRBJ2-7): EPEVTQTPSHQVTQMGQEVILRCVPISNHLYFYWYRQILGQKVEFLVSFYNNEISEKSEIFDDQFSVERPDGSNFTLKIRSTKLEDSAMYFCAVVAGVLYEQYFGPGTRLTVT.

The chain is built from TRBV29-1 and TRBJ2-1, with D perhaps TRBD1 (5 bases). The CDR3 length is 13 residues. Trimming cost V 5 bases and J 3 bases, with 11 bases left between them. Germline V gives CDR1 SQVTM, CDR2 ANQGSEA. The CDR3 is CSVQDTDYNEQFF. In nucleotides, the CDR3 is TGCAGCGTTCAGGACACCGACTACAATGAGCAGTTCTTC.

The chain is built from TRBV5-4 and TRBJ2-5; 9 bases map to TRBD2. CDR1 and CDR2 (germline): SGHNT, YYREEE (reference sequence). V lost 3 bases, J lost 0 bases, and 3 bases stayed unmatched. CDR3 size: 15 residues. Here the CDR3 reads CASSSSGGYQETQYF. CDR3 coding DNA: TGTGCCAGCAGCTCCAGCGGGGGGTACCAAGAGACCCAGTACTTC. The full variable domain, its missing parts supplied by reference TRBV5-4 and TRBJ2-5, is ETGVTQSPTHLIKTRGQQVTLRCSSQSGHNTVSWYQQALGQGPQFIFQYYREEENGRGNFPPRFSGLQFPNYSSELNVNALELDDSALYLCASSSSGGYQETQYFGPGTRLLVL.

This sequence joins TRBV19 and TRBJ2-7, with 9 bases aligning to TRBD1. V shed 5 bases and J 7 bases; nucleotides not matched to a gene: 12. This CDR3 region has 15 residues. Germline V gene lookup returns CDR1 LNHDA and CDR2 SQIVND (reference sequence). The CDR3 nucleotides read TGTGCCAGTAGTGAGGACAGGGGCCGACCGGGGGAGCAGTACTTC. Protein product: CASSEDRGRPGEQYF.

The chain combines TRBV5-1 with TRBJ2-1; D perhaps matches TRBD2 (6 bases). Germline V lookup: CDR1 SGHRS, CDR2 YFSETQ. The CDR3 consists of 14 residues. The V end lost 4 bases, the J end lost 4 bases, and 12 bases lay between the germline ends. The CDR3 here is CASSPGTGYNEQFF. The CDR3 nucleotides are TGCGCCAGCAGCCCCGGGACTGGTTACAATGAGCAGTTCTTC.

This clone was observed a handful of times. This chain uses TRBV2 with TRBJ1-2; the D is unclear. Germline V gene data show CDR1 as SNHLY and CDR2 as FYNNEI. The CDR3 has 13 amino acids. Trimming took 8 bases from V and 4 from J, leaving 14 bases between them. The CDR3 loop is CASVGREGYGYTF. The CDR3 coding sequence is TGTGCCAGCGTCGGACGGGAGGGCTATGGCTACACCTTC.

This clone has just a few counts. The sample contains more than one DNA sequence encoding this CDR3. This chain uses TRBV18 with TRBJ1-2; no clear D. CDR1 and CDR2 (germline): KGHSH, LQKENI. V was pared by 0 bases and J by 1 base, with 6 bases between. The CDR3 is 14 amino acids. CDR3 protein: CASSPPGGNYGYTF. DNA of the CDR3: TGTGCCAGCTCACCACCCGGCGGTAACTATGGCTACACCTTC.

The J gene is TRBJ2-4, the V gene TRBV19, with TRBD2 identical over 7 bases. The CDR3 loop spans 18 amino acids. With 5 bases clipped from V and 0 bases from J, the junction kept 13 bases outside the gene matches. Germline CDR1 and CDR2: LNHDA and SQIVND (reference sequence). The CDR3 is CASSPGGGGSLAKNIQYF. The DNA for the CDR3 is TGTGCCAGTAGTCCGGGCGGGGGTGGATCCCTAGCCAAAAACATTCAGTACTTC.

V is TRBV6-6 and J is TRBJ2-1, with 9 bases that match TRBD2. Germline V lookup: CDR1 MNHNY, CDR2 SVGAGI (reference sequence). The CDR3 sequence is 15 residues long. V shed 6 bases and J 6 bases; nucleotides not matched to a gene: 9. The CDR3 protein is CASSKLAGHFNEQFF. CDR3 sequence (DNA): TGTGCCAGCAGCAAACTAGCGGGTCATTTCAATGAGCAGTTCTTC.

This clone appeared a few times. One junction end does not reproduce the germline sequence, and a read error may be involved. The DNA of the CDR3 is TGTGCTAGCAGCTCAAGCTCCGGGATTACGATCCCCAATGAGCAGTTCTTC. This translates into CASSSSSGITIPNEQFF. V gene TRBV7-7 combines with J gene TRBJ2-1, with TRBD2 as a possible D gene (5 bases). CDR3 length: 17 amino acids. CDR1 is SSHAT, CDR2 FNYEAQ, per germline (reference sequence). Full variable domain (remainder filled in from reference TRBV7-7 and TRBJ2-1): GAGVSQSPRYKVTKRGQDVTLRCDPISSHATLYWYQQALGQGPEFLTYFNYEAQPDKSGLPSDRFSAERPEGSISTLTIQRTEQRDSAMYRCASSSSSGITIPNEQFFGPGTRLTVL.

This clone was seen only once. CDR3 sequence reads: CASSSDREWSTEAFF. In DNA, the CDR3 is TGTGCCAGCAGTTCAGACAGGGAGTGGAGCACTGAAGCTTTCTTT. V usage is TRBV6-5 and J usage is TRBJ1-1; 7 bases map to TRBD1. Germline assignment: CDR1 MNHEY and CDR2 SVGAGI. The CDR3 is 15 amino acids. V gave up 4 bases and J gave up 4 bases; unmatched junction bases: 9.

This clone showed up just once. The chain links TRBV27 to TRBJ2-5, with TRBD1 matching over 7 bases. Trimming cost V 6 bases and J 2 bases; bases outside gene matches: 12. CDR3 length: 16 amino acids. In germline, CDR1 is MNHEY, CDR2 SMNVEV (reference sequence). The CDR3 DNA is TGTGCCAGCAGCCTCCAGGGACAGCAAGTACAAGAGACCCAGTACTTC. Its translation: CASSLQGQQVQETQYF.

The chain links TRBV5-1 to TRBJ1-1; 8 nucleotides agree with TRBD1. CDR1 SGHRS and CDR2 YFSETQ come from the germline V gene. The CDR3 is 16 amino acids. The ends lost 2 bases at V and 4 bases at J; junction bases unmatched: 10. The CDR3 DNA follows: TGCGCCAGCAGCTTCCGTATACAGGGGGTCCCCACTGAAGCTTTCTTT. Protein: CASSFRIQGVPTEAFF.

The chain combines TRBV11-2 with TRBJ2-2; unclear D gene. The CDR3 is made up of 14 amino acids. Germline values: CDR1 SGHAT, CDR2 FQNNGV. Trimming took off 1 base at V and 4 bases at J, with 7 bases between the two ends. The CDR3 region has the DNA TGTGCCAGCAGCTTAGTTCGGAGCACCGGGGAGCTGTTTTTT. The encoded protein is CASSLVRSTGELFF.

This chain uses TRBV2 with TRBJ2-3; D unclear. The CDR3 has 12 residues. V dropped 3 bases and J dropped 4 bases, with 5 bases sitting between them. Germline V gene data show CDR1 as SNHLY and CDR2 as FYNNEI. Written as DNA, the CDR3 is TGTGCCAGCAGTGAGAGTTCAGATACGCAGTATTTT. Its translation is CASSESSDTQYF.

The genes are TRBV23-1 and TRBJ2-7; tentatively, D is TRBD2 (6 bases). TRBV23-1 belongs to the ORF category, with a function that is uncertain. The CDR3 is 16 residues long. Trimming stripped 1 base from V and 2 bases from J, with 15 bases between. This CDR3 reads CASSQCHSSGAYEQYF. In DNA, the CDR3 is TGCGCCAGCAGTCAATGCCACTCCTCGGGGGCCTACGAGCAGTACTTC.

This clone was seen a handful of times. The chain employs TRBV5-1 and TRBJ2-7; weak D call: TRBD2 (5 bases). CDR3 length: 13 amino acids. Trimming pared 4 bases from V and 3 bases from J, leaving 11 bases between. The germline CDR1 and CDR2 sequences are SGHRS and YFSETQ. The CDR3 loop is CASSPSGYYEQYF. The CDR3 region has the DNA TGCGCCAGCAGCCCCTCGGGATACTACGAGCAGTACTTC.

This clone has more than one count but fewer than ten. This specimen includes other DNA sequences encoding the same CDR3. The chain is built from TRBV6-5 and TRBJ2-5; D uncertain. The germline CDR1 and CDR2 sequences are MNHEY and SVGAGI. The germline V and J ends were trimmed by 3 bases and 5 bases, with 4 bases remaining between them. CDR3 length equals 11 residues. This CDR3 is CASSYAETQYF. The DNA of the CDR3 is TGTGCCAGCAGTTATGCGGAGACCCAGTACTTC.

The CDR3 protein is CASSQVVDSSHEQYF. CDR3 sequence (DNA): TGCGCCAGCAGCCAAGTTGTGGACAGTAGCCACGAGCAGTACTTC. The genes are TRBV4-3 and TRBJ2-7; maybe TRBD1 (6 bases). With 1 base removed from V and 5 bases from J, the gap between germline ends came to 15 bases. Germline-derived CDR1 and CDR2 are LGHNA and YSLEER. There are 15 residues in the CDR3.